This TCR beta chain was found in a study of blood T cell repertoires in COVID-19. Study-wide background: Spain, Italy and the United States supplied samples that represented acute and convalescent COVID-19. Sample material is recorded as cDNA or gDNA derived from T cells, B-cell-depleted T cells, or PBMCs.

In the source study's methods: Reference gene primer amplification gave nucleated cell count estimates. This table comes from immunoSEQ multiplex PCR, and its TCRdb copy is limited to in-frame clones, with some not included. Clone size and V and J calls were adopted from that table, with D and trimming inferred from the DNA. The profile shows fewer than 350,000 clones, 88% of them singletons. The CDR3 has 14 amino acids. Per germline, CDR1 SGHTA and CDR2 FQGTGA. The germline V and J ends were trimmed by 2 bases and 4 bases, with 8 bases remaining between them. The clonotype comes from a man aged 18 to 29 with active or convalescent COVID-19. The specimen sequenced was peripheral blood. J is TRBJ1-4 and V is TRBV7-3; D is perhaps TRBD1 (5 bases). CDR3 bases: TGTGCCAGCAGCTTACGACAGCTTAATGAAAAACTGTTTTTT. Protein: CASSLRQLNEKLFF.